This is a list of T cell receptor beta chains from one sample in a study of CD4 T cells in relation to SARS-CoV-2 and coronaviruses. Using immunoSEQ multiplex PCR, the repertoire was profiled, and TCRdb retains in-frame clones only, with some absent. This sample has tens of thousands of clones, with over 75% found just once. These TCRs' antigens remain unknown. The sequencing input was CD4+ T cells from PBMCs, cultured in vitro. The receptors come from a human donor in good health. CDR3s include the opening cysteine and the closing phenylalanine or tryptophan. The order of the fields is D gene, clone size, J gene, V gene, CDR3 DNA, CDR3 protein. The D gene is left open where the match is weak. Only part of the rows carry a size: once, few, many, or a class if the clone is expanded.

. | . | TRBJ2-3 | TRBV19 | TGTGCCAGTAGGGCTAGCGCCAGCACAGATACGCAGTATTTT | CASRASASTDTQYF
TRBD1 | . | TRBJ2-5 | TRBV10-3 | TGTGCCATGAGCACAGGGGTGGGAGAGACCCAGTACTTC | CAMSTGVGETQYF
. | . | TRBJ2-7 | TRBV13 | TGTGCCAGCAGCTTAAGGAAGGCTAGTCGCTACGAGCAGTACTTC | CASSLRKASRYEQYF
. | . | TRBJ1-1 | TRBV19 | TGTGCCAGTAGTAAGAGGGGGGCGGCAGCTATGAACACTGAAGCTTTCTTT | CASSKRGAAAMNTEAFF
. | . | TRBJ2-7 | TRBV19 | TGTGCCAGTAGTATCGGGGATAGCCTGGGCGAGCAGTACTTC | CASSIGDSLGEQYF
. | few | TRBJ1-5 | TRBV2 | TGTGCCAGCAGTGATCTCGCCGCAAGGAAGAGCAGTCAGCCCCAGCATTTT | CASSDLAARKSSQPQHF
. | . | TRBJ1-5 | TRBV5-5 | TGTGCCAGCAGCTTGGCCTTGGGGGGCCAGCAGCCCCAGCATTTT | CASSLALGGQQPQHF
. | few | TRBJ2-5 | TRBV15 | TGTGCCACCAGCCTCCCGGGACTGGAAGAGACCCAGTACTTC | CATSLPGLEETQYF
TRBD1 | . | TRBJ2-7 | TRBV5-1 | TGCGCCAGCGCTCCGGACAGGGTGGCCGAGCAGTACTTC | CASAPDRVAEQYF
. | . | TRBJ2-5 | TRBV20-1 | TGCAGTGCTAGTGGGACCAATCAAGAGACCCAGTACTTC | CSASGTNQETQYF
. | few | TRBJ2-3 | TRBV18 | TGTGCCAGCTCAGATCGGGGGAAGACAGATACGCAGTATTTT | CASSDRGKTDTQYF
TRBD1 | . | TRBJ2-3 | TRBV27 | TGTGCCAGCGGGACAGCTAGCACAGATACGCAGTATTTT | CASGTASTDTQYF
TRBD1 | . | TRBJ2-5 | TRBV10-3 | TGTGCCACCCGACAGGGGGCTAGGGAGACCCAGTACTTC | CATRQGARETQYF
. | . | TRBJ2-3 | TRBV5-1 | TGCGCCAGCATCCAAGGGCCTTTAGGTAGCACAGATACGCAGTATTTT | CASIQGPLGSTDTQYF
. | . | TRBJ2-7 | TRBV7-8 | TGTGCCAGCAGCTTAGCAGGCAGTGCCTACGAGCAGTACTTC | CASSLAGSAYEQYF
TRBD2 | large | TRBJ2-2 | TRBV4-2 | TGTGCCAGCAGCCTTAGCGGGAGTTTTACCGGGGAGCTGTTTTTT | CASSLSGSFTGELFF
. | . | TRBJ1-3 | TRBV2 | TGTGCCAGCAGTGAGGGGCCCAGAAACACCATATATTTT | CASSEGPRNTIYF
. | . | TRBJ1-4 | TRBV18 | TGTGCCAGCTCACCAAGGGCGACAAAGAATGAAAAACTGTTTTTT | CASSPRATKNEKLFF
. | . | TRBJ2-1 | TRBV3-1/TRBV3-2 | TGTGCCAGTTCATCTCGCGCCCACTCCTACAATGAGCAGTTCTTC | CASSSRAHSYNEQFF
. | . | TRBJ1-1 | TRBV19 | TGTGCCAGTAGTATGCGCCGGGGATTTACTGAAGCTTTCTTT | CASSMRRGFTEAFF
. | . | TRBJ2-7 | TRBV30 | TGTGCCTGGAGTGTCAGCGTAACTTCCTACGAGCAGTACTTC | CAWSVSVTSYEQYF
TRBD1 | . | TRBJ1-4 | TRBV30 | TGTGCCAGCAGCGACAGGGGGAATAATGAAAAACTGTTTTTT | CASSDRGNNEKLFF
. | once | TRBJ2-3 | TRBV19 | TGTGCCAGCCTGAGTTGGGGCACAGATACGCAGTATTTT | CASLSWGTDTQYF
TRBD2 | . | TRBJ2-7 | TRBV19 | TGTGCCAGTAGTATAGATCCCCCTCGAGCGGGAGGGCCTGGTTCCTACGAGCAGTACTTC | CASSIDPPRAGGPGSYEQYF
. | . | TRBJ2-7 | TRBV6-5 | TGTGCCAGCCGTATGGGGGGGCGGAACCCCTACGAGCAGTACTTC | CASRMGGRNPYEQYF
TRBD1 | . | TRBJ1-2 | TRBV28 | TGTGCCAGCAGATCCGGGACAGGGATACCTAACTATGGCTACACCTTC | CASRSGTGIPNYGYTF
TRBD2 | once | TRBJ2-1 | TRBV20-1 | TGCAGTGCTACTATAGCGGGAGACGAGTTCTTC | CSATIAGDEFF
. | once | TRBJ2-5 | TRBV10-3 | TGTGCCATCGCTCCCAGCGGGGAGACCCAGTACTTC | CAIAPSGETQYF
. | . | TRBJ1-5 | TRBV12-3/TRBV12-4 | TGTGCCAGCAGTTTAGTCCCCCGGCAGCCCCAGCATTTT | CASSLVPRQPQHF
. | few | TRBJ1-2 | TRBV6-5 | TGTGCCAGTGTGCGATCGAGGGGCTATGGCTACACCTTC | CASVRSRGYGYTF
. | few | TRBJ2-1 | TRBV28 | TGTGCCAGCAGTTTATGGAGAAACTCCTACAATGAGCAGTTCTTC | CASSLWRNSYNEQFF
TRBD1 | once | TRBJ1-5 | TRBV30 | TGTGCCTGGAGTTCTACCGGGACAGGGGACAATCAGCCCCAGCATTTT | CAWSSTGTGDNQPQHF
. | few | TRBJ2-2 | TRBV30 | TGTGCCTGGAGTCGGGACGGGGAGCTGTTTTTT | CAWSRDGELFF
TRBD1 | . | TRBJ2-7 | TRBV7-8 | TGTGCCAGCGAACCGATTGGACAGGACTACGAGCAGTACTTC | CASEPIGQDYEQYF
. | . | TRBJ2-1 | TRBV10-3 | TGTGCCATCGGGGGAACGGGGAACTACAATGAGCAGTTCTTC | CAIGGTGNYNEQFF
. | few | TRBJ1-2 | TRBV5-1 | TGCGCCAGCAGCTCAGGGGTTGGCTACACCTTC | CASSSGVGYTF
. | . | TRBJ1-1 | TRBV5-1 | TGCGCCAGCAGCTTAGCCCTACAGGGTACGAACACTGAAGCTTTCTTT | CASSLALQGTNTEAFF
. | . | TRBJ1-1 | TRBV19 | TGTGCCAGTAGTTTCGGGACGGTGGGGTACACTGAAGCTTTCTTT | CASSFGTVGYTEAFF
. | . | TRBJ1-6 | TRBV4-1 | TGCGCCAGCAGCCAAGACAGGGTCCATTCACCCCTCCACTTT | CASSQDRVHSPLHF
. | . | TRBJ2-1 | TRBV2 | TGTGCCAGCAGTGAAACATTCTCCTCCTACAATGAGCAGTTCTTC | CASSETFSSYNEQFF
. | . | TRBJ1-1 | TRBV27 | TGTGCCAGCAGTCCCTCCCCGGACGGCGTTGAAGCTTTCTTT | CASSPSPDGVEAFF
. | . | TRBJ1-5 | TRBV9 | TGTGCCAGCAGCGCTCCGGGGTTAAATCAGCCCCAGCATTTT | CASSAPGLNQPQHF
. | few | TRBJ1-1 | TRBV30 | TGTGCCTGGAGTGGTGGGGGCAGGGTTGTAGATGTTGAAGCTTTCTTT | CAWSGGGRVVDVEAFF
TRBD1 | . | TRBJ2-7 | TRBV4-2 | TGTGCCAGCAGCCCGACAGGGGCGGGCTACGAGCAGTACTTC | CASSPTGAGYEQYF
. | . | TRBJ1-6 | TRBV28 | TGTGCCAGCAGTTTATGGATTTCGGGGTCTAATTCACCCCTCCACTTT | CASSLWISGSNSPLHF
TRBD1 | . | TRBJ2-3 | TRBV7-3 | TGTGCCAGCAGTTTTCTCGGACAGGGAGCAGATACGCAGTATTTT | CASSFLGQGADTQYF
TRBD1 | . | TRBJ1-1 | TRBV18 | TGTGCCAGCTCACCAAGAGGACAGGGAGGGACTGAAGCTTTCTTT | CASSPRGQGGTEAFF
TRBD2 | . | TRBJ2-7 | TRBV18 | TGTGCCAGCTCACCGCTTAGCGGGAACTCCTACGAGCAGTACTTC | CASSPLSGNSYEQYF
. | . | TRBJ2-7 | TRBV5-1 | TGCGCCAGCAGCTTGGAGGCCTACGAGCAGTACTTC | CASSLEAYEQYF
TRBD1 | . | TRBJ1-3 | TRBV7-3 | TGTGCCAGCGGTTCAGGGGGGAACACCATATATTTT | CASGSGGNTIYF
TRBD1 | . | TRBJ1-5 | TRBV6-5 | TGTGCCAGCAGGCGGACAGGATCCAATCAGCCCCAGCATTTT | CASRRTGSNQPQHF
. | . | TRBJ2-2 | TRBV24-1 | TGTGCCACCACGGGTCTGCCCGGGACCGGGGAGCTGTTTTTT | CATTGLPGTGELFF
TRBD2 | . | TRBJ2-3 | TRBV5-6 | TGTGCCAGCAGCTCCCTGGGAGCGGGAAAGTCAGATACGCAGTATTTT | CASSSLGAGKSDTQYF